This T cell receptor beta chain comes out of a study of early T cells in non-severe SARS-CoV-2 infection. CDR1 and CDR2 from the germline V gene are MDHEN and SYDVKM. Trimming took off 6 bases at V and 0 bases at J, with 11 bases between the two ends. The CDR3 spans 15 residues. This clonotype has a count of ten or more. Each CDR3 protein is one row after TCRdb ran MiXCR on the 5' RACE reads. Of 70,000 to 95,000 distinct CDR3 sequences in the sample, 14% to 15% were seen once. Sample: whole blood. This TCR derives from an adult who was a healthcare worker with PCR-confirmed SARS-CoV-2 infection or an uninfected control (not recorded which). The rearrangement links TRBV28 to TRBJ1-4; D is unclear. CDR3 bases: TGTGCCAGCAGCTACCTTGGACCAACTAATGAAAAACTGTTTTTT. This encodes CASSYLGPTNEKLFF.